The sequence of this T cell receptor beta chain was determined in a study of T cell responses to AZD1222 COVID-19 vaccine. Findings and caveats of the study: Spike-specific TCR breadth and depth grew following two AZD1222 doses. White British donors predominated, females outnumbered males, and clonal diversity was possibly underestimated. At 160-218 and 743-854, vaccine-associated CD4 TCRs were dominant, and they spanned spike.

Generated by immunoSEQ multiplex PCR, the TCRdb table keeps only in-frame clones and is missing some. The table has 90,000 to 150,000 clones, 88% seen once; the top ten hold roughly 2.4%. V was pared by 5 bases and J by 4 bases, with 17 bases between. The CDR3 has 15 amino acids. Germline V gene lookup returns CDR1 SGHVS and CDR2 FQNEAQ. This clone has a single count. The antigen is not known. This chain joins TRBV7-8 and TRBJ1-2; D may be TRBD1 (5 bases). This receptor was taken from an adult in good health. The input for sequencing was peripheral blood, taken on day 0 of AZD1222 vaccination. CDR3 protein: CASSISQGASYGYTF. CDR3 bases: TGTGCCAGCAGCATCTCCCAGGGAGCTTCCTATGGCTACACCTTC.